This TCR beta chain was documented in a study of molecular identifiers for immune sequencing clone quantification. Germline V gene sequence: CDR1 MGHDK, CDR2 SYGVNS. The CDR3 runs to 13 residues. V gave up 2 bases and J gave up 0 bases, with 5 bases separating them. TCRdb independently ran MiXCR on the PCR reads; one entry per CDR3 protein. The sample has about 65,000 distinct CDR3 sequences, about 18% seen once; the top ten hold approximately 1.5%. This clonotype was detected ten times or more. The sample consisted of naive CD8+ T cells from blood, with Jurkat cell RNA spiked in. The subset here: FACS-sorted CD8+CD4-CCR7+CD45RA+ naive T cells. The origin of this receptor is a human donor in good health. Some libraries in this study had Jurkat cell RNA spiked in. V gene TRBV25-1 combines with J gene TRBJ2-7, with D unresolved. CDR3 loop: CASSEAHSYEQYF. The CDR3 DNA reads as TGTGCCAGCAGTGAAGCTCACTCCTACGAGCAGTACTTC.